This T cell receptor (beta chain) was captured by sequencing in a study of T-cell memory formation after mild COVID-19. TCRdb re-derived calls from the 5' RACE reads in MiXCR, one entry per CDR3 protein. Of fewer than 400,000 distinct CDR3 sequences in the sample, roughly 13% were seen once. The CDR3 spans 13 residues. V lost 0 bases and J 4 bases, leaving 7 bases between the germline ends. Germline CDR1 is PRHDT and CDR2 is FYEKMQ (reference sequence). This clonotype showed up just a few times. The chain employs TRBV13 and TRBJ2-7; D remains ambiguous. The TCR comes from a young man who had mild COVID-19 (a few samples of this study predate the infection). Cell type and time point are not known. Sequencing was carried out using PBMCs or a T cell subset sorted from them (not recorded which). Written as DNA, the CDR3 is TGTGCCAGCAGCTTAGGGGTCCCGTACGAGCAGTACTTC. It codes for CASSLGVPYEQYF.